This T cell receptor (beta chain) was found in a study of T cell responses to AZD1222 COVID-19 vaccine. Notes on the study in general: Repertoire samples came only from after the peak T cell response. Most donors were white British and more were female, and clonal diversity was possibly underestimated.

This table comes from immunoSEQ multiplex PCR, and its TCRdb copy is limited to in-frame clones, with some not included. The sample has around 88,000 clones; almost 90% are singletons. This clone was counted only a few times. Its target is unknown. The CDR3 runs 17 residues. The V gene end was trimmed by 6 bases and the J gene end by 1 base; junction bases not matched to a gene: 11. The V gene's germline CDR1 is LNHDA and CDR2 SQIVND (reference sequence). V gene TRBV19 combines with J gene TRBJ1-1; 10 nucleotides line up with TRBD1. This sample comprised peripheral blood, obtained on day 0 of MenACWY control vaccination. This receptor was identified in an adult in good health. The CDR3 DNA sequence: TGTGCCAGTAGCAGTCCCGGGACAGGGGCAAAGAACACTGAAGCTTTCTTT. It codes for CASSSPGTGAKNTEAFF.